These 15 T cell receptor beta chains were all obtained from the same sample, sequenced in a study of T cell responses to AZD1222 COVID-19 vaccine. Assay used: immunoSEQ multiplex PCR; TCRdb lists only in-frame clones, some missing. The sample shows some 110,000 clones, 70% to 90% of them seen only once. The sequencing used peripheral blood, collected on day 0 of AZD1222 vaccination. Source of these receptors: an adult in good health.

The chain couples TRBV2 to TRBJ2-7; D is undetermined. Germline V CDR1 and CDR2: SNHLY, FYNNEI. The germline V and J ends were trimmed by 5 bases and 3 bases, with 2 bases remaining between them. The CDR3 extends over 10 amino acids. The CDR3 here is CASSSYEQYF. The CDR3, as DNA: TGTGCCAGCAGTAGCTACGAGCAGTACTTC. Combining the CDR3 with reference TRBV2 and TRBJ2-7 gives the whole variable domain EPEVTQTPSHQVTQMGQEVILRCVPISNHLYFYWYRQILGQKVEFLVSFYNNEISEKSEIFDDQFSVERPDGSNFTLKIRSTKLEDSAMYFCASSSYEQYFGPGTRLTVT.

This clone appeared a few times. Germline is not matched at one junction end, which may reflect a read error. V and J are TRBV6-2 or TRBV6-3 and TRBJ2-7, with 7 bases aligning to TRBD2. Per the germline V gene, CDR1 is MNHEY and CDR2 is SVGEGT. The CDR3 runs to 13 residues. In DNA, the CDR3 is TGTGCCAGCAGCCAGGGAGGGACCGGGAACCGGGCGTTC. Its protein product is CASSQGGTGNRAF.

This chain uses TRBV6-5 with TRBJ1-6; tentative D call: TRBD1 (5 bases). Germline CDR1 reads MNHEY; CDR2 reads SVGAGI. The CDR3 covers 13 residues. Deletions cut 2 bases from V and 10 bases from J, with 9 bases between. As DNA, the CDR3 is TGTGCCAGCAGTTACAGGGGCGGCTCACCCCTCCACTTT. Its translation is CASSYRGGSPLHF.

The chain links TRBV25-1 to TRBJ2-7; tentatively, D is TRBD2 (5 bases). Trimming pared 3 bases from V and 6 bases from J, leaving 24 bases between. CDR1 and CDR2 from the germline V gene are MGHDK and SYGVNS. This CDR3 is built from 17 residues. CDR3 in amino acids: CASSDHFITGIPLEQYF. The CDR3 DNA is TGTGCCAGCAGTGACCATTTTATTACGGGGATTCCTCTCGAGCAGTACTTC.

V and J are TRBV5-1 and TRBJ1-3, with 9 bases matching TRBD1. Germline values: CDR1 SGHRS, CDR2 YFSETQ. This CDR3 comprises 16 residues. Trimming cost V 4 bases and J 3 bases; bases outside gene matches: 8. The CDR3 region is CASSAVQGADGNTIYF. CDR3 bases: TGCGCCAGCAGCGCGGTACAGGGGGCTGATGGAAACACCATATATTTT.

The chain employs TRBV2 and TRBJ2-7, with D uncertain. Trimming shortened V by 2 bases and J by 2 bases, and 10 bases separated the two germline ends. The CDR3 loop spans 14 amino acids. CDR1 SNHLY and CDR2 FYNNEI come from the germline V gene. The CDR3 is CASSEPVRAYEQYF. The CDR3 nucleotides read TGTGCCAGCAGTGAACCCGTTCGAGCCTACGAGCAGTACTTC.

The chain's CDR3 is CASSPAGSRSYEQYF. In nucleotides, the CDR3 is TGTGCCAGCAGCCCGGCGGGGAGTAGGTCCTACGAGCAGTACTTC. The V gene is TRBV3-1 (or the pseudogene TRBV3-2), the J gene TRBJ2-7, with D perhaps TRBD2 (6 bases). Germline CDR1 reads LGHDT; CDR2 reads YNNKEL (reference sequence). Trimming took off 4 bases at V and 1 base at J, with 14 bases between the two ends. The CDR3 has 15 amino acids.

The V call is TRBV27, the J call TRBJ1-5; 7 bases align to TRBD1. Trimming took 1 base from V and 4 from J; bases not matched to a gene: 4. Per the germline V gene, CDR1 is MNHEY and CDR2 is SMNVEV (reference sequence). The CDR3 runs to 15 residues. The CDR3: CASSLLARGNQPQHF. The CDR3 region has the DNA TGTGCCAGCAGTTTATTAGCCAGGGGGAATCAGCCCCAGCATTTT.

The rearrangement links TRBV7-9 to TRBJ2-7; D gene unclear. The CDR3 extends over 14 amino acids. Germline lookup yields CDR1 SEHNR and CDR2 FQNEAQ (reference sequence). V was clipped by 2 bases and J by 3 bases, with 11 bases between them. The CDR3 protein is CASSLFDGNYEQYF. In DNA form, the CDR3 reads TGTGCCAGCAGCTTATTTGATGGCAACTACGAGCAGTACTTC. Full variable domain (outside the CDR3, taken from reference TRBV7-9 and TRBJ2-7): DTGVSQNPRHKITKRGQNVTFRCDPISEHNRLYWYRQTLGQGPEFLTYFQNEAQLEKSRLLSDRFSAERPKGSFSTLEIQRTEQGDSAMYLCASSLFDGNYEQYFGPGTRLTVT.

V and J are TRBV29-1 and TRBJ2-2; D uncertain. In germline, CDR1 is SQVTM, CDR2 ANQGSEA. The V end was cut by 3 bases, the J end by 2 bases, with 7 bases between. There are 13 residues in the CDR3. CDR3 sequence (DNA): TGCAGCGTTGACGCGGCTAACACCGGGGAGCTGTTTTTT. Translated: CSVDAANTGELFF.

This rearrangement joins TRBV7-9 to TRBJ2-7, with 8 bases fitting TRBD1. Trimming at V came to 9 bases and at J to 5 bases, leaving 9 bases not matched to a gene. CDR1 is SEHNR and CDR2 is FQNEAQ in the germline V gene (reference sequence). The CDR3 runs 13 residues. The CDR3 here is CASKTGVSDEQYF. The CDR3, as DNA: TGTGCCAGTAAGACAGGGGTTAGCGACGAGCAGTACTTC.

The chain joins TRBV19 to TRBJ2-1; D might be TRBD2 (6 bases). Looked up from germline, CDR1 is LNHDA and CDR2 is SQIVND (reference sequence). The CDR3 is made up of 15 amino acids. V was shortened by 4 bases and J by 5 bases, with 15 bases between the two germline ends. The CDR3 spells CASSNPAGNNNEQFF. DNA for the CDR3: TGTGCCAGTAGTAACCCGGCGGGAAATAACAATGAGCAGTTCTTC.

This chain joins TRBV5-5 and TRBJ1-3; a weak D match, TRBD1 (6 bases). The CDR3 extends over 15 amino acids. Trimming took off 3 bases at V and 0 bases at J, with 10 bases between the two ends. Germline V CDR1 and CDR2: SGHKS, YYEKEE (reference sequence). As DNA, the CDR3 is TGTGCCAGCAGCTCCACGGACAGCTCTGGAAACACCATATATTTT. It encodes CASSSTDSSGNTIYF.

V is TRBV5-5 and J is TRBJ1-3; no clear D. V lost 4 bases and J 0 bases, leaving 8 bases between the germline ends. This CDR3 spans 14 amino acids. Germline values: CDR1 SGHKS, CDR2 YYEKEE (reference sequence). In nucleotides, the CDR3 is TGTGCCAGCAGCCCACCCAACTCTGGAAACACCATATATTTT. Residues: CASSPPNSGNTIYF.

This clone occurred once. The rearrangement uses TRBV18 and TRBJ1-2; D is perhaps TRBD1 (5 bases). Trimming took off 1 base at V and 5 bases at J, with 14 bases between the two ends. This CDR3 is built from 15 residues. Germline CDR1 reads KGHSH; CDR2 reads LQKENI. The CDR3 bases are TGTGCCAGCTCACCACTCTTAGAGGGACGATATGGCTACACCTTC. Translation gives CASSPLLEGRYGYTF.